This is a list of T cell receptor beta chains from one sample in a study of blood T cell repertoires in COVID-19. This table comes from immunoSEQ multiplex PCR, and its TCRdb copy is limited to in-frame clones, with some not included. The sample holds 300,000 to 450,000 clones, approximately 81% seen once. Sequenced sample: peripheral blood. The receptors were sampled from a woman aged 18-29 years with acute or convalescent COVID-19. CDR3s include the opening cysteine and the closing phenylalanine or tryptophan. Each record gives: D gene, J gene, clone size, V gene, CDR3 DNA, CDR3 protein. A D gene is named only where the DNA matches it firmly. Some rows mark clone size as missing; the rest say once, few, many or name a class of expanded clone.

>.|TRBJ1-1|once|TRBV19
TGTGCCAGTAGTACCACAATGAACACTGAAGCTTTCTTT
CASSTTMNTEAFF
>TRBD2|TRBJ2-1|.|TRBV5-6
TGTGCCAGCAGCTTGGAGACTAGCGGGAAGTCCTACAATGAGCAGTTCTTC
CASSLETSGKSYNEQFF
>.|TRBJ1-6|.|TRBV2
TGTGCCAGCAGTGTTGAGGGCAGAAATAATTCACCCCTCCACTTT
CASSVEGRNNSPLHF
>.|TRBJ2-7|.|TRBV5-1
TGCGCCAGCAGCTTGGACCTCCTAGGAGGATACGAGCAGTACTTC
CASSLDLLGGYEQYF
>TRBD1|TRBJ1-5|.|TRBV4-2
TGTGCCAGCAGCCAAGATGAAGGACAGGTTCAACAGCCCCAGCATTTT
CASSQDEGQVQQPQHF
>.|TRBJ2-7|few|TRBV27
TGTGCCAGCAGTACCCCCACGGGGACCTACGAGCAGTACTTC
CASSTPTGTYEQYF
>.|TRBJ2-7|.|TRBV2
TGTGCCAGCAGTGATTTGGGCTATCTATCCTACGAGCAGTACTTC
CASSDLGYLSYEQYF
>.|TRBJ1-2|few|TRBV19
TGTGCCAGTAGTATAGTAGGGGGAGTACATGGCTACACCTTC
CASSIVGGVHGYTF
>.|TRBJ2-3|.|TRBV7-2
TGTGCCAGCAGCCGGAGGGGAGGGGGGGCCACAGATACGCAGTATTTT
CASSRRGGGATDTQYF
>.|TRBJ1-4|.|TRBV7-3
TGTGCCAGCAGCTTAAAATTTAATAATGAAAAACTGTTTTTT
CASSLKFNNEKLFF
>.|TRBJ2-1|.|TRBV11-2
TGTGCCAGCAGCTCCGTCCAAGCGGCCCGGGTCCATGAGCAGTTCTTC
CASSSVQAARVHEQFF
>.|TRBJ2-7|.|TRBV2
TGTGCCAGCAGTGCCGACACCAATCGTCCCCGCTTC
CASSADTNRPRF
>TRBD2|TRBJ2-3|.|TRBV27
TGTGCCAGCAGTCCCCTGTGGAGCGGGAGAGCAGATACGCAGTATTTT
CASSPLWSGRADTQYF
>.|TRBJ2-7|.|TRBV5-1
TGCGCCAGCAGCCCCTACCGGACAGAGGTGGAGATTGGAGAGCAGTACTTC
CASSPYRTEVEIGEQYF
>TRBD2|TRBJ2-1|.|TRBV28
TGTGCCAGCAGTTTATCGACGGGAGGTTCCCTTGAGCAGTTCTTC
CASSLSTGGSLEQFF
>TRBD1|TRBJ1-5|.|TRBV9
TGTGCCAGCAGCGTAGGTGACAGGGACAATCAGCCCCAGCATTTT
CASSVGDRDNQPQHF
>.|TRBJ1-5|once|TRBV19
TGTGCCAGTAGTATTGCCCTTGATCCCGGGAGGGCCCAGCATTTT
CASSIALDPGRAQHF
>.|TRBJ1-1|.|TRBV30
TGTGCCTGGCGCCTCGACGGGGTGAACACTGAAGCTTTCTTT
CAWRLDGVNTEAFF
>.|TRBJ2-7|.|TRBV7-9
TGTGCCAGCAGCCCCTCTTCGCCGGGCTACGAGCAGTACTTC
CASSPSSPGYEQYF
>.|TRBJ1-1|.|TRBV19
TGTGCCAGTAGCCTGGGGGACTTGAACACTGAAGCTTTCTTT
CASSLGDLNTEAFF
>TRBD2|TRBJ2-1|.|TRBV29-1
TGCAGCGTTGGACTAGCGGGAGAAGGTGAGCAGTTCTTC
CSVGLAGEGEQFF
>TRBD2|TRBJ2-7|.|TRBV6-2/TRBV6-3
TGTGCCAGCAGTTACTCGACTAGCGGTCTAATAGAGCAGTACTTC
CASSYSTSGLIEQYF
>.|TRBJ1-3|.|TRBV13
TGTGCCAGCGGCCGGAGGACCTCTGGAAACACCATATATTTT
CASGRRTSGNTIYF
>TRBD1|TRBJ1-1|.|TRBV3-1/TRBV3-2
TGTGCCAGCAGCCCACCAGGGGGAGTTCACACTGAAGCTTTCTTT
CASSPPGGVHTEAFF
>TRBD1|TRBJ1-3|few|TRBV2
TGTGCCAGCAGTGACAGGGGGAGATCGGCTGGAAACACCATATATTTT
CASSDRGRSAGNTIYF
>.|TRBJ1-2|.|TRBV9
TGTGCCAGCAGCGTAGCTACAGCTTCTAACTATGGCTACACCTTC
CASSVATASNYGYTF
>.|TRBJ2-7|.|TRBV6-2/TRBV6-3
TGTGCCAGCAGTTACTTAGGGGACAACTTCCTAGAGCAGTACTTC
CASSYLGDNFLEQYF
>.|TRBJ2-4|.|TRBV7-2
TGTGCCAGCAGCTTAGGAAGCTCGAGGCACATTCAGTACTTC
CASSLGSSRHIQYF
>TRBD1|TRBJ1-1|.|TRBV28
TGTGCCAGCAGTTTGGGCCAGGGGGAGGCTTTCTTT
CASSLGQGEAFF
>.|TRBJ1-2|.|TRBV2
TGTGCCAGCAGTAGGGGGGGCGATGCTAACTATGGCTACACCTTC
CASSRGGDANYGYTF
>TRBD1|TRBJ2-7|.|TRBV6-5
TGTGCCAGCAGTTGGGACAGCTACGAGCAGTACTTC
CASSWDSYEQYF
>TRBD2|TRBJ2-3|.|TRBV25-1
TGTGCCAGCGGGAGGGGAGATACGCAGTATTTT
CASGRGDTQYF
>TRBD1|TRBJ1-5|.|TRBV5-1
TGCGCCAGCAGCTTGGACGCGACAGGGGGCGGTCAGCCCCAGCATTTT
CASSLDATGGGQPQHF
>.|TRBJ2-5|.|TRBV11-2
TGTGCCAGCAGCTTAGTCTCTCAAGAGACCCAGTACTTC
CASSLVSQETQYF
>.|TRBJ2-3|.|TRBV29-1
TGCAGCGTTGGGGTTCGGAGCAAACTAACAGATACGCAGTATTTT
CSVGVRSKLTDTQYF
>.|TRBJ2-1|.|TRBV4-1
TGCGCCAGCAGCCGGGGAGATCGGAATGAGCAGTTCTTC
CASSRGDRNEQFF
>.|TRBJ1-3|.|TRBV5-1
TGCGCCAGCAGCTTGGAAACAGGCTCTGGAAACACCATATATTTT
CASSLETGSGNTIYF
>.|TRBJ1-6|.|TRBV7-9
TGTGCCAGCAGCTCCGACAGTAATTCACCCCTCCACTTT
CASSSDSNSPLHF
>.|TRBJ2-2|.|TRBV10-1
TGCGCCAGCAGCATCGGACTAAACACCGGGGAGCTGTTTTTT
CASSIGLNTGELFF
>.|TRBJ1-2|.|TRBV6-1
TGTGCCAGCAGTGAAGGCGAAGGGGGCTATGGCTACACCTTC
CASSEGEGGYGYTF
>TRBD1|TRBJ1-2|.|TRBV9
TGTGCCAGCAGCGTAGCCAGGGGGCCCGACTATGGCTACACCTTC
CASSVARGPDYGYTF
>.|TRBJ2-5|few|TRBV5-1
TGCGCCAGCAGCTGGGAAGGGTCTGGCATAGGGGCCCAGTACTTC
CASSWEGSGIGAQYF
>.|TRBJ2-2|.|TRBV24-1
TGTGCCACCAGTGAGCATACAGGGTGGGACACCGGGGAGCTGTTTTTT
CATSEHTGWDTGELFF
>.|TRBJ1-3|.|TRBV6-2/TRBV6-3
TGTGCCAGCAGTTACTTTCCGGGCCAACAGGCTGGAAACACCATATATTTT
CASSYFPGQQAGNTIYF
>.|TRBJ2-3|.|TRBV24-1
TGTGCCACCAGTGATTTCGGGGATACGCAGTATTTT
CATSDFGDTQYF
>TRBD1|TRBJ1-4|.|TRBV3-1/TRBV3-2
TGTGCCAGCAGCCAAGGGCCACAGGGGGCAGAAAAACTGTTTTTT
CASSQGPQGAEKLFF
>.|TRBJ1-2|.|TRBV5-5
TGTGCCAGCAGCGCTCCTACAGGGACGGAAGGCTACACCTTC
CASSAPTGTEGYTF
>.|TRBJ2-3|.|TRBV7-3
TGTGCCAGCAGTCGAGGGCGGGGGCCTACAGATACGCAGTATTTT
CASSRGRGPTDTQYF
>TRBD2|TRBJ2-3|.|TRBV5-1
TGCGCCAGCAGCTTCGGACTTGTAGCGGGGGGGCCTGAGGATACGCAGTATTTT
CASSFGLVAGGPEDTQYF
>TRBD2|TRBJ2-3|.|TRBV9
TGTGCCAGCGGCGCAATTACTAGCGGGAGTATCGATACGCAGTATTTT
CASGAITSGSIDTQYF
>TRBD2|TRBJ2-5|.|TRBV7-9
TGTGCCAGCAGCCCGGGACTAGCGGGGTTCGGGACCCAGTACTTC
CASSPGLAGFGTQYF
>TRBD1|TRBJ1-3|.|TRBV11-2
TGTGCCAGCACCCCCCTCAGGGGGAAGAAGTCTGGAAACACCATATATTTT
CASTPLRGKKSGNTIYF
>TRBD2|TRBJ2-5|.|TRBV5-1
TGCGCCAGCAGCTTACCCATCCTAGCGGGAGGAGTGGAGACCCAGTACTTC
CASSLPILAGGVETQYF